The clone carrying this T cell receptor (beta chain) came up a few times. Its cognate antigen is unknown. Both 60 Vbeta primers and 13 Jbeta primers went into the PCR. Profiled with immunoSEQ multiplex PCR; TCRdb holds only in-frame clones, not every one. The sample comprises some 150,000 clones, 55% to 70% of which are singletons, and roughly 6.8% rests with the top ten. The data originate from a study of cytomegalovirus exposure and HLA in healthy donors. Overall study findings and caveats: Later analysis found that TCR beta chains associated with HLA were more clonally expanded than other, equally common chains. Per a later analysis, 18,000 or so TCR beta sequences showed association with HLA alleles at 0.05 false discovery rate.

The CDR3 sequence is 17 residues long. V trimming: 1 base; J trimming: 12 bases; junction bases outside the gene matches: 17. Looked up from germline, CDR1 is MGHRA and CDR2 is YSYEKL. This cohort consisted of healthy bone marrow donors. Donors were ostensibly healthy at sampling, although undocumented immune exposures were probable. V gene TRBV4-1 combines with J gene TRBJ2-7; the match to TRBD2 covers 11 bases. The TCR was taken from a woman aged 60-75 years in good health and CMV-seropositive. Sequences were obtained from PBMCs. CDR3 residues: CASSQVGSELAGAGPYF. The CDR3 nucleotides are TGCGCCAGCAGCCAAGTGGGCTCAGAACTAGCGGGAGCGGGTCCGTACTTC.